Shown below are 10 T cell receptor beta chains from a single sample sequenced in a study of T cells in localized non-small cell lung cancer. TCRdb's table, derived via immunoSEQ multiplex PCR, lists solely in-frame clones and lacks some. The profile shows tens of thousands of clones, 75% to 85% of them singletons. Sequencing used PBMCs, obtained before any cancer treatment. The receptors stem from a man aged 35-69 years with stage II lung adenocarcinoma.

CDR3 nucleotide sequence: TGTGCCAGCAGTGATATAGGGACAGGGAACTATGGCTACACCTTC. Encoded protein: CASSDIGTGNYGYTF. The chain uses TRBV6-1 and TRBJ1-2; TRBD1 aligns across 9 bases. The junction had 4 bases not matched to a gene; V was cut back by 3 bases and J by 2 bases. The germline V gene encodes CDR1 MNHNS and CDR2 SASEGT. The CDR3 extends over 15 amino acids.

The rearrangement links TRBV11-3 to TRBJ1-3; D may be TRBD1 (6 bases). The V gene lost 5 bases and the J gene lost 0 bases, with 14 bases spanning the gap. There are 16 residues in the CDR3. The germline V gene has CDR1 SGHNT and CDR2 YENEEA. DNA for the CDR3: TGTGCCAGCAGCGAAGGGGGGCCGAGCTCTGGAAACACCATATATTTT. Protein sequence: CASSEGGPSSGNTIYF.

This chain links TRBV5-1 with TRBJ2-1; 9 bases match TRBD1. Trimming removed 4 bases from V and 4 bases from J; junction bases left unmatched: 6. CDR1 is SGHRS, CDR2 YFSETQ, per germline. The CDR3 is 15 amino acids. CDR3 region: CASSGWGQGYNEQFF. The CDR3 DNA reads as TGCGCCAGCAGCGGGTGGGGACAGGGTTACAATGAGCAGTTCTTC.

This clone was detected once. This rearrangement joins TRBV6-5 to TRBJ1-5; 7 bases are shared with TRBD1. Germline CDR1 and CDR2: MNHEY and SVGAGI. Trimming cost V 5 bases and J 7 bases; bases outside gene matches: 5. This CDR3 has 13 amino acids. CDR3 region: CASSPPGGQPQHF. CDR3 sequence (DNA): TGTGCCAGCAGTCCCCCAGGGGGACAGCCCCAGCATTTT.

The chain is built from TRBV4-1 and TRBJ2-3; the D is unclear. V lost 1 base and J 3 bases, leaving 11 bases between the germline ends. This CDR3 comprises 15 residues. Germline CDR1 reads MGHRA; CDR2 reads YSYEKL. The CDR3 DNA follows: TGCGCCAGCAGCCAAGTGGGCCCTAGGACAGATACGCAGTATTTT. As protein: CASSQVGPRTDTQYF.

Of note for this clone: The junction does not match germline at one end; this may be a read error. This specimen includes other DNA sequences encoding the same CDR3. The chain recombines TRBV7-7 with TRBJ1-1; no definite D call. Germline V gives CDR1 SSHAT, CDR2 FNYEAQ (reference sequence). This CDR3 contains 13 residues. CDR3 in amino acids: CASSLSENTEAFF. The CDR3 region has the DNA TGTGCTAGCAGCTTGAGCGAGAACACTGAAGCTTTCTTT.

CDR3 DNA sequence: TGTGCCATCAGTGCGCCTGGAGTAGGGACCTGGTTGGGATATGGCTACACCTTC. It codes for CAISAPGVGTWLGYGYTF. The rearrangement links TRBV10-3 to TRBJ1-2; possibly TRBD1 for D (5 bases). V dropped 4 bases and J dropped 5 bases, with 26 bases sitting between them. The length of the CDR3 is 18 residues. Germline CDR1 is ENHRY and CDR2 is SYGVKD.

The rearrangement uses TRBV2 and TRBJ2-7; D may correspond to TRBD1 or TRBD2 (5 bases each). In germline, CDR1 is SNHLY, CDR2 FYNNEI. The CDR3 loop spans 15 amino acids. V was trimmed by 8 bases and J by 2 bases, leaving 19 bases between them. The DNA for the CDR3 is TGTGCCAGCGGGGACCTCCGGGACGGAACCTACGAGCAGTACTTC. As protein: CASGDLRDGTYEQYF.

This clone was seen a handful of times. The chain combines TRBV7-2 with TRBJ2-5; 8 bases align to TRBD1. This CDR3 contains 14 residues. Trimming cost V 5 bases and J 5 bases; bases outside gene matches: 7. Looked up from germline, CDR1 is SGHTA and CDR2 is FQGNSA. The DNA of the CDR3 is TGTGCCAGCAGCATCACAGGGGGATGGGAGACCCAGTACTTC. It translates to CASSITGGWETQYF.

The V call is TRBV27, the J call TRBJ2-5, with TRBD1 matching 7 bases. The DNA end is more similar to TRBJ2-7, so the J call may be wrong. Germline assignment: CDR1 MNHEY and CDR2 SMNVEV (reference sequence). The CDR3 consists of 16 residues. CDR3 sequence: CASSLFSGQSSYEQYF. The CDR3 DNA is TGTGCCAGCAGTTTATTTTCGGGACAGAGCTCCTACGAGCAGTACTTC.